The text below deals with one T cell receptor (beta chain). The antigen is not known. Combining a sample-barcoded 5' primer with a J-beta primer mix, a second PCR ran for about 7 to 11 cycles. TCRdb re-derived calls from the 5' RACE reads in MiXCR, one entry per CDR3 protein. The sample has 380,000 or so distinct CDR3 sequences, more than 45% seen once. This record belongs to a study of blood T cells in healthy people across ages. CDR3 length equals 13 residues. Trimming cost V 4 bases and J 11 bases, with 17 bases left between them. CDR1 is MRHNA, CDR2 SNTAGT, per germline. Study outcomes and limitations: Diversity estimates drawn from one million T cells were deemed underestimates. Strongly correlated with naive T cell percentage was TCR beta diversity. The fall in TCR beta diversity per million T cells was roughly linear with age.

This chain uses TRBV6-4 with TRBJ2-5, with a weak D call TRBD2 (7 bases). This sequence originates from a man between 60 and 70 years old in good health. Source material: blood. The CDR3 nucleotides are TGTGCCAGCAGTGGCGAAGGGGGGGATGAGCAGTACTTC. Its protein is CASSGEGGDEQYF.